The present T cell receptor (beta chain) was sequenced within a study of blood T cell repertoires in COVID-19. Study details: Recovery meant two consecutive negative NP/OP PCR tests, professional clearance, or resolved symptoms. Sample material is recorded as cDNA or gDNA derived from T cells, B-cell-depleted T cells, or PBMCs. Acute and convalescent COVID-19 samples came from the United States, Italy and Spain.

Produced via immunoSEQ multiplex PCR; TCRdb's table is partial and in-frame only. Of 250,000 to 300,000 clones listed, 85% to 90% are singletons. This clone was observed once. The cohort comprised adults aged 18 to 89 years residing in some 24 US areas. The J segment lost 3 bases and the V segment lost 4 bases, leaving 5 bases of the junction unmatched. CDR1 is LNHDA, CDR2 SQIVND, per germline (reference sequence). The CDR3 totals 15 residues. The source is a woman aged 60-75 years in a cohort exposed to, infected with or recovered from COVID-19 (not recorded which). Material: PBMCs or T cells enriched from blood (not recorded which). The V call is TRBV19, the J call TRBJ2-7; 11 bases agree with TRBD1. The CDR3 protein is CASSTSGQGDYEQYF. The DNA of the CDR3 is TGTGCCAGTAGTACCTCGGGACAGGGGGACTACGAGCAGTACTTC.